These 22 T cell receptor beta chains share one sample of origin, sequenced in a study of CD8 T cells in ankylosing spondylitis. Study-level findings and limits: A TCR beta motif made of fewer than ten highly homologous variants seemed typical of ankylosing spondylitis blood.

Antigen specificity for these receptors is unknown. TCRdb independently ran MiXCR on the 5' RACE reads; one entry per CDR3 protein. The sample includes around 540,000 distinct CDR3 sequences, more than 9.5% of them seen just once. The material sequenced was blood, either unsorted or a sorted T cell fraction (not recorded which). Every receptor here comes from a male donor with ankylosing spondylitis.

The sample holds a few counts of this clonotype. CDR3 nucleotide sequence: TGTGCCAGCAGCCGTATAGTGCGAGGGTTCGGCTACACCTTC. Residues: CASSRIVRGFGYTF. This chain connects TRBV11-2 to TRBJ1-2; no clear D. The germline CDR1 and CDR2 sequences are SGHAT and FQNNGV. The ends were cut back, 5 bases at V and 8 bases at J, with 18 bases in the middle. CDR3 length: 14 residues.

This clonotype showed up many times. The chain employs TRBV29-1 and TRBJ2-1; no firm D call. CDR1 and CDR2 (germline): SQVTM, ANQGSEA. V lost 5 bases and J lost 6, with 17 bases in between. This CDR3 is 14 amino acids long. CDR3 bases: TGCAGCGTTTTTGGATCTTCAGCCTTCAATGAGCAGTTCTTC. Encoded protein: CSVFGSSAFNEQFF.

This clonotype appeared a few times. The rearrangement uses TRBV11-2 and TRBJ2-2, with D maybe TRBD2 (5 bases). Trimming removed 2 bases from V and 6 bases from J, with 10 bases in between. This CDR3 region has 14 residues. Germline lookup yields CDR1 SGHAT and CDR2 FQNNGV. The CDR3 DNA reads TGTGCCAGCAGCTTAATCCTAGCCGCCGGGGAGCTGTTTTTT. This gives the protein CASSLILAAGELFF.

The chain recombines TRBV20-1 with TRBJ2-1, with unresolved D. The ends were cut back, 6 bases at V and 0 bases at J, with 12 bases in the middle. The germline V gene encodes CDR1 DFQATT and CDR2 SNEGSKA (reference sequence). CDR3 size: 14 residues. The CDR3 spells CSAPKSGSYNEQFF. Here the CDR3 DNA reads TGCAGTGCCCCGAAGTCGGGCTCCTACAATGAGCAGTTCTTC.

V usage is TRBV20-1 and J usage is TRBJ2-5; D possibly matches TRBD1 or TRBD2 (5 bases each). The CDR3 consists of 16 residues. Germline loops: CDR1 DFQATT, CDR2 SNEGSKA (reference sequence). V was trimmed by 3 bases and J by 2 bases, leaving 19 bases between them. The CDR3 sequence: CSASRAPQEGQETQYF. In DNA, the CDR3 is TGCAGTGCTAGTCGGGCACCTCAAGAGGGGCAAGAGACCCAGTACTTC.

This clonotype showed up just a few times. The chain uses TRBV7-9 and TRBJ1-2, with unresolved D. The CDR3 is 12 residues long. The germline CDR1 and CDR2 sequences are SEHNR and FQNEAQ (reference sequence). Trimming cost V 3 bases and J 8 bases, with 10 bases left between them. This CDR3 reads CASSLYLVGYTF. Written as DNA, the CDR3 is TGTGCCAGCAGCTTGTACCTGGTGGGCTACACCTTC.

The chain has TRBV10-3 and TRBJ1-3; TRBD1 matches at 11 bases. With 4 bases clipped from V and 0 bases from J, the junction kept 8 bases outside the gene matches. CDR3 length: 18 amino acids. The germline gives CDR1 ENHRY, CDR2 SYGVKD. CDR3 residues: CAISGTGGSTNSGNTIYF. CDR3 nucleotide sequence: TGTGCCATCAGTGGGACAGGGGGCTCTACGAACTCTGGAAACACCATATATTTT.

The J gene is TRBJ2-3, the V gene TRBV5-1; TRBD2 is a possible D gene (6 bases). CDR3 length: 14 residues. Germline CDR1 SGHRS, CDR2 YFSETQ. V was cut by 4 bases and J by 6 bases, with 15 bases left in between. As DNA, the CDR3 is TGCGCCAGCAGCCTAAGGACTGCGGGGGATACGCAGTATTTT. It encodes CASSLRTAGDTQYF.

This clonotype has more than one count but fewer than ten. The chain is built from TRBV3-1 and TRBJ2-1, with 8 bases aligning to TRBD1. CDR3 length equals 13 residues. V shed 7 bases and J 9 bases; nucleotides not matched to a gene: 8. Germline CDR1 is LGHDT and CDR2 is YNNKEL (reference sequence). CDR3 in amino acids: CASTFRQGLEQFF. CDR3 sequence (DNA): TGTGCCAGCACCTTTAGACAGGGGCTTGAGCAGTTCTTC.

The chain is built from TRBV7-2 and TRBJ1-4; D gene uncertain. Germline CDR1 reads SGHTA; CDR2 reads FQGNSA. The CDR3 is made up of 15 amino acids. The germline V and J ends were trimmed by 4 bases and 7 bases, with 16 bases remaining between them. CDR3: CASSSDDIVGEKLFF. The CDR3 DNA reads as TGTGCCAGCAGCTCGGATGACATTGTCGGTGAAAAACTGTTTTTT.

V is TRBV6-1 and J is TRBJ1-2; no clear D. CDR1 and CDR2 from the germline V gene are MNHNS and SASEGT. This CDR3 spans 12 amino acids. The V gene lost 3 bases and the J gene lost 6 bases, with 8 bases spanning the gap. DNA for the CDR3: TGTGCCAGCAGTGATTTTTGGGATGGCTACACCTTC. This gives the protein CASSDFWDGYTF.

The table lists this clonotype with a count of one. The chain couples TRBV19 to TRBJ1-2; maybe TRBD1 (5 bases). Trimming shortened V by 3 bases and J by 5 bases, and 10 bases separated the two germline ends. The CDR3 is 13 residues long. Germline loops: CDR1 LNHDA, CDR2 SQIVND (reference sequence). The CDR3 region is CASSMGTSYGYTF. CDR3 DNA: TGTGCCAGTAGTATGGGGACGAGTTATGGCTACACCTTC. The whole variable domain, remainder taken from reference TRBV19 and TRBJ1-2, is DGGITQSPKYLFRKEGQNVTLSCEQNLNHDAMYWYRQDPGQGLRLIYYSQIVNDFQKGDIAEGYSVSREKKESFPLTVTSAQKNPTAFYLCASSMGTSYGYTFGSGTRLTVV.

This clonotype turned up a few times. V and J are TRBV11-1 and TRBJ2-6, with D unresolved. Trimming took 3 bases from V and 1 from J, leaving 7 bases between them. Germline CDR1 is SGHAT and CDR2 is FQDESV (reference sequence). This CDR3 region has 15 residues. CDR3 sequence (DNA): TGTGCCAGCAGCTTCCGGAAATCTGGGGCCAACGTCCTGACTTTC. Amino acid sequence: CASSFRKSGANVLTF.

V usage is TRBV5-1 and J usage is TRBJ2-1; perhaps D is TRBD1 or TRBD2 (7 bases each). Per the germline V gene, CDR1 is SGHRS and CDR2 is YFSETQ. Trimming took 4 bases from V and 0 from J, leaving 14 bases between them. The CDR3 is made up of 16 amino acids. The CDR3 nucleotides are TGCGCCAGCAGCGGGGGGGGACAGAGCTCCTACAATGAGCAGTTCTTC. This codes for CASSGGGQSSYNEQFF.

The chain has TRBV28 and TRBJ2-5, with D perhaps TRBD2 (5 bases). CDR1 and CDR2 from the germline V gene are MDHEN and SYDVKM. Trimming stripped 6 bases from V and 5 bases from J, with 16 bases between. CDR3 length: 14 residues. The CDR3 DNA follows: TGTGCCAGCAGGGTAACGGGAACGATGGAGACCCAGTACTTC. It translates to CASRVTGTMETQYF.

The chain carries TRBV20-1 and TRBJ2-7; 7 positions agree with TRBD1. Germline CDR1 reads DFQATT; CDR2 reads SNEGSKA (reference sequence). The CDR3 sequence is 14 residues long. V lost 0 bases and J lost 1; bases outside the gene matches: 3. CDR3 residues: CSAREGGPSYEQYF. The DNA for the CDR3 is TGCAGTGCTAGAGAAGGGGGCCCTTCCTACGAGCAGTACTTC.

V usage is TRBV11-2 and J usage is TRBJ2-1, with 7 bases lining up with TRBD1. The germline gives CDR1 SGHAT, CDR2 FQNNGV. The V segment lost 6 bases and the J segment 8 bases; nucleotides outside the gene matches: 10. The CDR3 has 14 amino acids. CDR3 in amino acids: CASREQGWGDEQFF. CDR3 DNA sequence: TGTGCCAGCAGAGAACAGGGGTGGGGTGATGAGCAGTTCTTC. The variable domain in full, completed from reference TRBV11-2 and TRBJ2-1, reads EAGVAQSPRYKIIEKRQSVAFWCNPISGHATLYWYQQILGQGPKLLIQFQNNGVVDDSQLPKDRFSAERLKGVDSTLKIQPAKLEDSAVYLCASREQGWGDEQFFGPGTRLTVL.

This clonotype was seen many times. The CDR3 coding sequence is TGTGCCAGCAGCTTAGACCCGGGGACGAACACCGGGGAGCTGTTTTTT. It specifies CASSLDPGTNTGELFF. The V and J genes are TRBV11-2 and TRBJ2-2; D perhaps matches TRBD2 (5 bases). Germline assignment: CDR1 SGHAT and CDR2 FQNNGV. The CDR3 sequence is 16 residues long. Trimming took 0 bases from V and 0 from J, leaving 8 bases between them. Drawing the rest from reference TRBV11-2 and TRBJ2-2, the complete variable domain is EAGVAQSPRYKIIEKRQSVAFWCNPISGHATLYWYQQILGQGPKLLIQFQNNGVVDDSQLPKDRFSAERLKGVDSTLKIQPAKLEDSAVYLCASSLDPGTNTGELFFGEGSRLTVL.

This clonotype was detected many times. This chain joins TRBV28 and TRBJ2-7, with TRBD2 matching 13 bases. The CDR3 runs to 15 residues. The trim removed 2 bases at V and 6 bases at J, leaving 4 bases unmatched. Germline V gene lookup returns CDR1 MDHEN and CDR2 SYDVKM. This CDR3 reads CASSLGLAGVGEQYF. DNA of the CDR3: TGTGCCAGCAGTTTAGGACTAGCGGGAGTTGGCGAGCAGTACTTC.

The table lists this clonotype with a few counts. The rearrangement joins TRBV29-1 to TRBJ2-1; tentatively, D is TRBD2 (5 bases). This CDR3 comprises 14 residues. The ends were cut back, 5 bases at V and 0 bases at J, with 11 bases in the middle. Germline V gene lookup returns CDR1 SQVTM and CDR2 ANQGSEA. CDR3 in amino acids: CSVSTRGSYNEQFF. The CDR3 coding sequence is TGCAGCGTTTCGACCCGGGGCTCCTACAATGAGCAGTTCTTC.

The chain recombines TRBV11-2 with TRBJ1-1; D gene uncertain. The CDR3 is 14 residues long. Per germline, CDR1 SGHAT and CDR2 FQNNGV. V lost 3 bases and J 0 bases, leaving 8 bases between the germline ends. The CDR3 loop is CASSFAGLNTEAFF. DNA for the CDR3: TGTGCCAGCAGCTTTGCAGGATTGAACACTGAAGCTTTCTTT.

The chain is built from TRBV27 and TRBJ2-1, with 7 bases identical to TRBD2. Germline CDR1 is MNHEY and CDR2 is SMNVEV (reference sequence). Trimming took 5 bases from V and 0 from J; bases not matched to a gene: 7. This CDR3 contains 16 residues. The CDR3 DNA sequence: TGTGCCAGCAGTCGGGTCGGGAGGACCTCCTACAATGAGCAGTTCTTC. This sequence encodes CASSRVGRTSYNEQFF.